The next 27 T cell receptor beta chains were all read from a single sample in a study of CD8+ T cells in alopecia areata. TCR sequencing used cDNA made by reverse transcription of extracted RNA. Here immunoSEQ multiplex PCR was the method, and the copy in TCRdb shows in-frame clones only, minus some. The profile shows roughly 150,000 clones, under 60% of them singletons. The specimen comprised CD8+ T cells sorted from blood, sampled at week 0. The receptors here all came from a human donor with alopecia areata.

The chain has TRBV2 and TRBJ2-4; no reliable D call. Germline CDR1 SNHLY, CDR2 FYNNEI. This CDR3 is built from 12 residues. Trimming cost V 3 bases and J 11 bases, with 11 bases left between them. The CDR3 is CASSDGQFFQYF. The CDR3 region has the DNA TGTGCCAGCAGTGATGGGCAGTTTTTTCAGTACTTC.

About this clone itself: A junction boundary mismatches the germline segment, possibly from a read error. This CDR3 is CANSLERDSTYEQYF. In DNA form, the CDR3 reads TGTGCCAACAGCTTAGAAAGGGATTCGACCTACGAGCAGTACTTC. The V gene is TRBV7-9, the J gene TRBJ2-7; D remains unclear. Germline CDR1 is SEHNR and CDR2 is FQNEAQ (reference sequence). This CDR3 has 15 amino acids.

This clone came up a few times. An end of the junction does not agree with germline; a read error may underlie this. The chain employs TRBV7-6 and TRBJ2-2; TRBD1 or TRBD2 may be the D gene (5 bases each). Germline V gene lookup returns CDR1 SGHVS and CDR2 FNYEAQ. This CDR3 region has 14 residues. CDR3 nucleotides: TGTGCCAGCAGCTATGAGGGGAACTCCGGGGAGCTGTTTTTT. This sequence encodes CASSYEGNSGELFF.

This chain connects TRBV7-6 to TRBJ2-2; D gene ambiguous. The CDR3 extends over 14 amino acids. In germline, CDR1 is SGHVS, CDR2 FNYEAQ. V dropped 0 bases and J dropped 6 bases, with 8 bases sitting between them. The CDR3 reads CASSLAIGSGELFF. CDR3 DNA sequence: TGTGCCAGCAGCTTAGCTATCGGGTCCGGGGAGCTGTTTTTT. The whole variable domain, filled in from reference TRBV7-6 and TRBJ2-2, reads GAGVSQSPRYKVTKRGQDVALRCDPISGHVSLYWYRQALGQGPEFLTYFNYEAQQDKSGLPNDRFSAERPEGSISTLTIQRTEQRDSAMYRCASSLAIGSGELFFGEGSRLTVL.

The CDR3, as DNA: TGCAGCGTTCGGGTACTGGACACCGGGGAGCTGTTTTTT. Translating it yields CSVRVLDTGELFF. The V gene is TRBV29-1, the J gene TRBJ2-2; D remains ambiguous. Germline V gene data show CDR1 as SQVTM and CDR2 as ANQGSEA. Trimming removed 5 bases from V and 3 bases from J, with 10 bases in between. The CDR3 is 13 residues long.

CDR3: CATSPRDEGNQPQHF. The CDR3 coding sequence is TGTGCCACCAGCCCCCGGGACGAGGGCAATCAGCCCCAGCATTTT. The V call is TRBV15, the J call TRBJ1-5; D is perhaps TRBD1 (5 bases). This CDR3 spans 15 amino acids. Germline loops: CDR1 LNHNV, CDR2 YYDKDF (reference sequence). With 5 bases removed from V and 2 bases from J, the gap between germline ends came to 13 bases.

This clone was recorded only once. The CDR3, as DNA: TGTGCCAGCAGCTTGCGTGGTTTAGATGAGCAGTTCTTC. It specifies CASSLRGLDEQFF. The chain couples TRBV13 to TRBJ2-1; D gene ambiguous. Trimming took off 3 bases at V and 8 bases at J, with 11 bases between the two ends. Looked up from germline, CDR1 is PRHDT and CDR2 is FYEKMQ (reference sequence). This CDR3 has 13 amino acids.

This rearrangement joins TRBV2 to TRBJ2-3; tentatively, D is TRBD2 (5 bases). Trimming removed 4 bases from V and 8 bases from J, with 10 bases in between. This CDR3 region has 12 residues. Germline lookup yields CDR1 SNHLY and CDR2 FYNNEI. The CDR3 DNA sequence: TGTGCCAGCAGTGGGGAGAAGGGTACGCAGTATTTT. As protein: CASSGEKGTQYF.

This chain connects TRBV6-1 to TRBJ2-7; TRBD2 aligns across 11 bases. Trimming cost V 6 bases and J 2 bases; bases outside gene matches: 6. This CDR3 is built from 15 residues. Germline V CDR1 and CDR2: MNHNS, SASEGT. CDR3 DNA: TGTGCCAGCAGGCCGGGACTAGCGGAGCCCTACGAGCAGTACTTC. Translation gives CASRPGLAEPYEQYF.

This clone was seen only a few times. J is TRBJ2-1 and V is TRBV19, with 9 bases that match TRBD1. The CDR3 has 15 residues. V dropped 3 bases and J dropped 7; count of bases not matched to a gene: 7. CDR1 is LNHDA, CDR2 SQIVND, per germline (reference sequence). CDR3 sequence (DNA): TGTGCCAGTAGTATTGTGGACAGGGGAGGTAATGAGCAGTTCTTC. Translating gives CASSIVDRGGNEQFF.

V and J are TRBV4-3 and TRBJ1-1; no clear D gene. Trimming cost V 0 bases and J 0 bases, with 5 bases left between them. The CDR3 totals 14 residues. Germline CDR1 LGHNA, CDR2 YSLEER. CDR3 coding DNA: TGCGCCAGCAGCCAAGATCAGTTGAACACTGAAGCTTTCTTT. Translation: CASSQDQLNTEAFF.

This clone has at least ten counts. V gene TRBV2 combines with J gene TRBJ2-1, with unresolved D. The V end lost 3 bases, the J end lost 7 bases, and 7 bases lay between the germline ends. The CDR3 sequence is 12 residues long. The germline gives CDR1 SNHLY, CDR2 FYNNEI. This chain's CDR3 is CASSDWQNEQFF. As DNA, the CDR3 is TGTGCCAGCAGTGATTGGCAGAATGAGCAGTTCTTC.

The rearrangement links TRBV15 to TRBJ2-1; D remains ambiguous. V was cut by 0 bases and J by 0 bases, with 6 bases left in between. Per germline, CDR1 LNHNV and CDR2 YYDKDF (reference sequence). This CDR3 region has 15 residues. Here the CDR3 DNA reads TGTGCCACCAGCAGAGACGTGAGCTCCTACAATGAGCAGTTCTTC. Translated, it gives CATSRDVSSYNEQFF.

V gene TRBV25-1 combines with J gene TRBJ1-1; D is unresolved. The CDR3 has 12 amino acids. CDR1 and CDR2 (germline): MGHDK, SYGVNS. V shed 3 bases and J shed 7 bases, with 9 bases lying between them. The CDR3 protein is CASSDKRFEAFF. The CDR3 DNA reads TGTGCCAGCAGTGATAAGAGGTTTGAAGCTTTCTTT.

The chain employs TRBV2 and TRBJ2-7; 13 bases line up with TRBD2. This CDR3 region has 14 residues. Germline values: CDR1 SNHLY, CDR2 FYNNEI. V gave up 10 bases and J gave up 5 bases; unmatched junction bases: 8. The CDR3 bases are TGTGCCATAGGACTAGCGGGGGTAAACGACGAGCAGTACTTC. This encodes CAIGLAGVNDEQYF. The full variable domain, completed using reference TRBV2 and TRBJ2-7, is EPEVTQTPSHQVTQMGQEVILRCVPISNHLYFYWYRQILGQKVEFLVSFYNNEISEKSEIFDDQFSVERPDGSNFTLKIRSTKLEDSAMYFCAIGLAGVNDEQYFGPGTRLTVT.

The rearrangement links TRBV9 to TRBJ2-2; D gene ambiguous. Trimming took 3 bases from V and 7 from J, leaving 16 bases between them. The CDR3 is made up of 15 amino acids. Germline V gene lookup returns CDR1 SGDLS and CDR2 YYNGEE. CDR3 DNA sequence: TGTGCCAGCAGCGAGACGGAGAGAATGGTCGGGGAGCTGTTTTTT. Its protein product is CASSETERMVGELFF.

This chain connects TRBV29-1 to TRBJ1-2; 7 nucleotides agree with TRBD1. The CDR3 has 12 amino acids. The germline CDR1 and CDR2 sequences are SQVTM and ANQGSEA. The J segment lost 8 bases and the V segment lost 6 bases, leaving 9 bases of the junction unmatched. CDR3: CSVVTGLGGYTF. CDR3 bases: TGCAGCGTCGTGACAGGGCTGGGAGGCTACACCTTC.

V and J are TRBV7-2 and TRBJ2-1, with TRBD2 identical over 8 bases. CDR1 is SGHTA and CDR2 is FQGNSA in the germline V gene. CDR3 length equals 14 residues. Losses at the gene ends were 7 bases for V and 4 bases for J; bases not matched to a gene: 6. CDR3 in amino acids: CASTLAGSYNEQFF. The DNA for the CDR3 is TGTGCCAGCACGTTAGCGGGGAGTTACAATGAGCAGTTCTTC.

The chain links TRBV7-9 to TRBJ2-7; tentative D call: TRBD2 (6 bases). CDR3 length: 16 residues. Germline V gives CDR1 SEHNR, CDR2 FQNEAQ (reference sequence). V lost 4 bases and J lost 5, with 21 bases in between. In DNA, the CDR3 is TGTGCCAGCAGCTCCATTGCGGAAGGGGACTTCGACGAGCAGTACTTC. This sequence encodes CASSSIAEGDFDEQYF.

The chain has TRBV6-1 and TRBJ1-1; unclear D gene. Trimming left V 6 bases short and J 1 base short, with 9 bases between. The germline gives CDR1 MNHNS, CDR2 SASEGT. The CDR3 spans 13 residues. CDR3 bases: TGTGCCAGCAGCCTGCACAGGAACACTGAAGCTTTCTTT. Translation gives CASSLHRNTEAFF.

This clone was seen only a few times. The CDR3 spells CASSQSSYEQYF. The CDR3 bases are TGCGCCAGCAGCCAAAGCTCCTACGAGCAGTACTTC. The V call is TRBV5-1, the J call TRBJ2-7, with D unclear. Germline V gene lookup returns CDR1 SGHRS and CDR2 YFSETQ. Trimming pared 4 bases from V and 0 bases from J, leaving 5 bases between. The CDR3 totals 12 residues.

This chain's CDR3 is CALGQGLKELFF. CDR3 nucleotide sequence: TGTGCCTTGGGACAGGGGCTGAAGGAGCTGTTTTTT. J is TRBJ2-2 and V is TRBV30; 10 bases are a match to TRBD1. V lost 7 bases, J lost 10 bases, and 6 bases stayed unmatched. The CDR3 consists of 12 residues. CDR1 GTSNPN and CDR2 SVGIG come from the germline V gene (reference sequence).

The rearrangement joins TRBV5-1 to TRBJ1-6, with 9 nucleotides matching TRBD1. The V gene end was trimmed by 4 bases and the J gene end by 15 bases; junction bases not matched to a gene: 11. Germline V gene data show CDR1 as SGHRS and CDR2 as YFSETQ. This CDR3 has 14 residues. Here the CDR3 reads CASSAGTGSPLLHF. The CDR3 nucleotides are TGCGCCAGCAGCGCCGGGACAGGGAGCCCGCTCCTCCACTTT.

The rearrangement joins TRBV15 to TRBJ1-1; D is ambiguous. Germline V gene lookup returns CDR1 LNHNV and CDR2 YYDKDF (reference sequence). Trimming removed 5 bases at V and 0 bases at J, with 13 bases between. The CDR3 has 15 amino acids. The CDR3 here is CATSDQAAMNTEAFF. The CDR3 nucleotides read TGTGCCACCAGCGACCAGGCGGCGATGAACACTGAAGCTTTCTTT.

The rearrangement joins TRBV19 to TRBJ1-5; D remains unclear. The CDR3 covers 13 residues. Between the trimmed V and J ends, which lost 5 bases and 8 bases, there was a span of 13 bases. The germline V gene has CDR1 LNHDA and CDR2 SQIVND (reference sequence). The CDR3 sequence is CASSLDLEEPQHF. DNA of the CDR3: TGTGCCAGTAGTCTCGACCTGGAGGAGCCCCAGCATTTT.

The chain recombines TRBV4-1 with TRBJ1-5, with TRBD1 identical over 8 bases. Germline trimming cut 3 bases from V and 3 bases from J; bases unmatched to any gene: 4. Looked up from germline, CDR1 is MGHRA and CDR2 is YSYEKL. The CDR3 has 15 residues. The CDR3, as DNA: TGCGCCAGCAGCCATGACAGGGGCAACAATCAGCCCCAGCATTTT. Protein: CASSHDRGNNQPQHF.

As to this clone: The sample has other DNA sequences that encode this CDR3 too. J is TRBJ1-5 and V is TRBV5-6; no definite D call. Looked up from germline, CDR1 is SGHDT and CDR2 is YYEEEE. The V end was cut by 2 bases, the J end by 6 bases, with 6 bases between. This CDR3 contains 12 residues. The CDR3 nucleotides are TGTGCCAGCAGCTTTGGTGGTCAGCCCCAGCATTTT. This codes for CASSFGGQPQHF.